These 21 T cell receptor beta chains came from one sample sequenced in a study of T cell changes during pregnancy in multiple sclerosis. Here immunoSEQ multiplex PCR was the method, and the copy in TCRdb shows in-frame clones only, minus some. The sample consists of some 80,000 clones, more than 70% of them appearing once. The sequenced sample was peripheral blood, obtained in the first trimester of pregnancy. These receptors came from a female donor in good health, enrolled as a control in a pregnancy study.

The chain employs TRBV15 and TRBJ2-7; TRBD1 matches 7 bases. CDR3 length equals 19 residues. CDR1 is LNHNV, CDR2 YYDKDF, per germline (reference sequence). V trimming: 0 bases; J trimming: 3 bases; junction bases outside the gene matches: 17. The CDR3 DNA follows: TGTGCCACCAGCAGAGACCCGGGCCCGGGGACAGTTCTAAACTACGAGCAGTACTTC. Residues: CATSRDPGPGTVLNYEQYF.

CDR3 amino acids: CASSRTGINSPLHF. CDR3 bases: TGTGCCAGCAGCCGGACAGGGATCAATTCACCCCTCCACTTT. The chain links TRBV7-8 to TRBJ1-6, with TRBD1 matching over 8 bases. The CDR3 contains 14 residues. CDR1 is SGHVS, CDR2 FQNEAQ, per germline. The junction had 4 bases not matched to a gene; V was cut back by 5 bases and J by 7 bases.

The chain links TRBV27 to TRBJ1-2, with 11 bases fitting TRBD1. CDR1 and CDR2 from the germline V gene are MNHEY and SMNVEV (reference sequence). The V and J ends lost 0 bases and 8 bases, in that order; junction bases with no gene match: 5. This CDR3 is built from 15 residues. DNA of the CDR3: TGTGCCAGCAGTTTATCCGGGACAGGGGGAGTCGGCTACACCTTC. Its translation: CASSLSGTGGVGYTF.

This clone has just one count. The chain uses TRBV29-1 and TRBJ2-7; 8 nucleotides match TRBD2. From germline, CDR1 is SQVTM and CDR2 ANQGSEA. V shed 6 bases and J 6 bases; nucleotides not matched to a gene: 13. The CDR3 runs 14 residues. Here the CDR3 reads CSVRVQRETLEQYF. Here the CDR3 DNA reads TGCAGCGTCCGAGTCCAGCGGGAGACCCTCGAGCAGTACTTC.

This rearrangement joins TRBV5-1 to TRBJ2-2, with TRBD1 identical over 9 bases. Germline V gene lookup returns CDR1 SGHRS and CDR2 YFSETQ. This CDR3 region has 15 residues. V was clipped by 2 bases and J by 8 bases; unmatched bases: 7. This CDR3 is CASSLGDRERGELFF. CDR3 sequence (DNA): TGCGCCAGCAGCTTAGGGGACAGGGAACGAGGGGAGCTGTTTTTT.

CDR3 coding DNA: TGTGCCAGCTCACCGTCGACAGGCCGAGAGCAGTACTTC. This sequence encodes CASSPSTGREQYF. The chain employs TRBV18 and TRBJ2-7, with D possibly TRBD1 on 6 matching bases. The CDR3 extends over 13 amino acids. Germline V lookup: CDR1 KGHSH, CDR2 LQKENI. V was clipped by 3 bases and J by 7 bases, with 13 bases between them.

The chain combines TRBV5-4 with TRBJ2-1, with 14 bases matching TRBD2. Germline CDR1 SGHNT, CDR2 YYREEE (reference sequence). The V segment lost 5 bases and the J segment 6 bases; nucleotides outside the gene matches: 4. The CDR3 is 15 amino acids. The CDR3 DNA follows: TGTGCCAGCAGGGCCGGGACTAGCGGGAGCAATGAGCAGTTCTTC. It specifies CASRAGTSGSNEQFF. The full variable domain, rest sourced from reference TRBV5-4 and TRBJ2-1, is ETGVTQSPTHLIKTRGQQVTLRCSSQSGHNTVSWYQQALGQGPQFIFQYYREEENGRGNFPPRFSGLQFPNYSSELNVNALELDDSALYLCASRAGTSGSNEQFFGPGTRLTVL.

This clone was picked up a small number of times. Written as DNA, the CDR3 is TGTGCCATCAGTGGTGGACAGGGGGCCGGTAATTCACCCCTCCACTTT. Residues: CAISGGQGAGNSPLHF. The rearrangement joins TRBV10-3 to TRBJ1-6; 11 bases fit TRBD1. V lost 4 bases and J lost 6; bases outside the gene matches: 5. This CDR3 is built from 16 residues. From germline, CDR1 is ENHRY and CDR2 SYGVKD.

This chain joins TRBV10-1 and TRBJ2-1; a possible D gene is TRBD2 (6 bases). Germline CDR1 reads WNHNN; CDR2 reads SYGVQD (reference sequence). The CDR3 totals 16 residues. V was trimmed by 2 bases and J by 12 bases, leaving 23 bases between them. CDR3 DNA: TGCGCCAGCAGTGAGGGAGGGAAGGACTCAAGACATCGGCAGTTCTTC. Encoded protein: CASSEGGKDSRHRQFF.

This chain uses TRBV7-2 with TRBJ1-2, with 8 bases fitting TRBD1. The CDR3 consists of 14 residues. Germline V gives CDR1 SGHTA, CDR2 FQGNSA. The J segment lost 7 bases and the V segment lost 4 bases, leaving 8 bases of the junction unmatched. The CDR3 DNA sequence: TGTGCCAGCAGCTCAAGGGGACAGGTTGGTGGCTACACCTTC. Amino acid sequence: CASSSRGQVGGYTF.

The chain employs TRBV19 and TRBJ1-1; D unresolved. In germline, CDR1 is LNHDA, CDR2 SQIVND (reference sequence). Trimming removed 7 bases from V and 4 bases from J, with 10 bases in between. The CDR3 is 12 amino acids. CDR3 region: CASTLPGTEAFF. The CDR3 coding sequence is TGTGCCAGTACCCTCCCCGGCACTGAAGCTTTCTTT.

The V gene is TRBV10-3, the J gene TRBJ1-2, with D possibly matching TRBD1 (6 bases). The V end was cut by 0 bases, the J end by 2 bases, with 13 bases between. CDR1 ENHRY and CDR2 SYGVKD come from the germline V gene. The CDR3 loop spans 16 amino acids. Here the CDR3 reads CAISESSTQGNYGYTF. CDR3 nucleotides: TGTGCCATCAGTGAGTCGTCCACACAGGGAAACTATGGCTACACCTTC.

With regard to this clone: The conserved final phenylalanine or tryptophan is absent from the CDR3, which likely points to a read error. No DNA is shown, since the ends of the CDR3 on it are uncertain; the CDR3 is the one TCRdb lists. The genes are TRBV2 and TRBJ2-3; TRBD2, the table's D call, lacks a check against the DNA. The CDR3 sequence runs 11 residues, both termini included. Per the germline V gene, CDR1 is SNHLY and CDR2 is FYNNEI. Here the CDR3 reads CASSEGTGTDV.

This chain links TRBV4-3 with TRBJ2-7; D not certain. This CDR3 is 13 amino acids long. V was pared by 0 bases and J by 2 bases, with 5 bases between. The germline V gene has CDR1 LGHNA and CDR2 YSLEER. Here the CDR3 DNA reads TGCGCCAGCAGCCAAGACGTAGCCTACGAGCAGTACTTC. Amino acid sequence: CASSQDVAYEQYF.

CDR3 residues: CASSATKTGVHYEQYF. The CDR3 nucleotides are TGTGCCAGCAGTGCAACGAAGACAGGGGTACACTACGAGCAGTACTTC. The V and J genes are TRBV27 and TRBJ2-7; 8 positions match TRBD1. This CDR3 region has 16 residues. Germline V gene lookup returns CDR1 MNHEY and CDR2 SMNVEV (reference sequence). J was trimmed by 3 bases and V by 5 bases; bases with no gene match: 12.

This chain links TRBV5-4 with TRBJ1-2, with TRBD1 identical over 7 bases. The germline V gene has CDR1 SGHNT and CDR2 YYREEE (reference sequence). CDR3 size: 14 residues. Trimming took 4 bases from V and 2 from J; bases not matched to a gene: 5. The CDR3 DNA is TGTGCCAGCAGCCCGCCGGGACAGAACTATGGCTACACCTTC. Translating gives CASSPPGQNYGYTF.

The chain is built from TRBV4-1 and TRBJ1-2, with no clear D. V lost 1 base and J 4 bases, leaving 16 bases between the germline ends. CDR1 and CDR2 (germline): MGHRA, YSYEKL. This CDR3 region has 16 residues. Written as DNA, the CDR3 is TGCGCCAGCAGCCAAGGCCCAGGCCAGGCCTTCTATGGCTACACCTTC. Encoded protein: CASSQGPGQAFYGYTF.

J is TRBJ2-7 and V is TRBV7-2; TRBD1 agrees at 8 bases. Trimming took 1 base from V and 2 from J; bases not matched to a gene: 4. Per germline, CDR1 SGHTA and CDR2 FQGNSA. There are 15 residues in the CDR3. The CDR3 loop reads CASSLESGGAYEQYF. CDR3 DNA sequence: TGTGCCAGCAGCTTAGAGTCAGGGGGCGCCTACGAGCAGTACTTC.

In nucleotides, the CDR3 is TGCGCCAGCAGCTGGGGGACTAGCGGCTACGAGCAGTACTTC. Protein: CASSWGTSGYEQYF. The J gene is TRBJ2-7, the V gene TRBV5-1; 11 bases match TRBD2. There are 14 residues in the CDR3. The V gene end was trimmed by 3 bases and the J gene end by 3 bases; junction bases not matched to a gene: 2. From germline, CDR1 is SGHRS and CDR2 YFSETQ.

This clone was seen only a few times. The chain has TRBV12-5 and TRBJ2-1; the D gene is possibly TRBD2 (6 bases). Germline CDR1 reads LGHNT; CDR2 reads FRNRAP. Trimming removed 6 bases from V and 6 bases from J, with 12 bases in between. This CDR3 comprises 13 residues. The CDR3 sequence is CASGWGSGNEQFF. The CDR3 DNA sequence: TGTGCTAGTGGGTGGGGTAGCGGCAATGAGCAGTTCTTC.

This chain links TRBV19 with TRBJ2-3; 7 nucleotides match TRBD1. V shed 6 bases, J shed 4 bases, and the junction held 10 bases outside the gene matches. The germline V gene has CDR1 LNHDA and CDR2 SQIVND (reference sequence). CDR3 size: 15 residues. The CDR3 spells CASRTIQGRADTQYF. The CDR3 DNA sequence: TGTGCCAGTAGGACAATACAGGGGCGGGCAGATACGCAGTATTTT.